Below, 19 T cell receptor beta chains from the same sample are listed, as sequenced in a study of cytomegalovirus exposure and HLA in healthy donors. The PCR had 60 Vbeta and 13 Jbeta primers. Clones were sequenced by immunoSEQ multiplex PCR, and TCRdb holds only the in-frame ones, with some missing. The table shows 130,000 or so clones, with around three quarters occurring only once. The sequenced sample was PBMCs. The receptors come from a man younger than 35 in good health and CMV-seropositive.

The chain is built from TRBV2 and TRBJ1-1; D not resolved. Per the germline V gene, CDR1 is SNHLY and CDR2 is FYNNEI. The V end was cut by 8 bases, the J end by 2 bases, with 15 bases between. CDR3 size: 14 residues. The DNA for the CDR3 is TGTGCCAGCCCAGTATTGGCAGGTAACACTGAAGCTTTCTTT. This gives the protein CASPVLAGNTEAFF.

The rearrangement joins TRBV5-1 to TRBJ2-3, with 9 bases that match TRBD2. This CDR3 spans 16 amino acids. CDR1 and CDR2 from the germline V gene are SGHRS and YFSETQ. J was trimmed by 1 base and V by 2 bases; bases with no gene match: 5. The CDR3 region has the DNA TGCGCCAGCAGCTTACGGACTAGCGACCGCACAGATACGCAGTATTTT. It is translated as CASSLRTSDRTDTQYF. The entire variable domain, with the rest obtained from reference TRBV5-1 and TRBJ2-3, is as follows: KAGVTQTPRYLIKTRGQQVTLSCSPISGHRSVSWYQQTPGQGLQFLFEYFSETQRNKGNFPGRFSGRQFSNSRSEMNVSTLELGDSALYLCASSLRTSDRTDTQYFGPGTRLTVL.

This chain uses TRBV12-5 with TRBJ1-1, with D possibly TRBD1 on 6 matching bases. The CDR3 is 15 residues long. Trimming stripped 6 bases from V and 5 bases from J, with 19 bases between. Germline V gives CDR1 LGHNT, CDR2 FRNRAP. The DNA of the CDR3 is TGTGCTAGTGGCCCTCCGGGACATAGGGGGACTGAAGCTTTCTTT. Translated, it gives CASGPPGHRGTEAFF.

The chain combines TRBV5-6 with TRBJ2-7; TRBD1 agrees at 9 bases. V gave up 3 bases and J gave up 6 bases; unmatched junction bases: 10. CDR1 and CDR2 from the germline V gene are SGHDT and YYEEEE. The CDR3 contains 15 residues. The CDR3 coding sequence is TGTGCCAGCAGCTCGACCGAAACAGGGGGCATCGAGCAGTACTTC. It specifies CASSSTETGGIEQYF.

The V gene is TRBV4-1, the J gene TRBJ2-1; the D gene is possibly TRBD2 (5 bases). This CDR3 spans 15 amino acids. Trimming removed 0 bases at V and 6 bases at J, with 12 bases between. From germline, CDR1 is MGHRA and CDR2 YSYEKL. CDR3 sequence: CASSQDPRERNEQFF. The CDR3 bases are TGCGCCAGCAGCCAAGATCCCCGGGAACGCAATGAGCAGTTCTTC.

V gene TRBV29-1 combines with J gene TRBJ1-2; the D gene is possibly TRBD1 (6 bases). Germline V lookup: CDR1 SQVTM, CDR2 ANQGSEA. V shed 4 bases and J shed 2 bases, with 11 bases lying between them. The CDR3 extends over 13 amino acids. In DNA form, the CDR3 reads TGCAGCGTTGGAGTAGGACAGAACTATGGCTACACCTTC. This sequence encodes CSVGVGQNYGYTF.

V gene TRBV6-1 combines with J gene TRBJ1-4; D perhaps matches TRBD1 (5 bases). CDR1 MNHNS and CDR2 SASEGT come from the germline V gene. V was trimmed by 3 bases and J by 0 bases, leaving 20 bases between them. The length of the CDR3 is 19 residues. The CDR3 sequence is CASSDFPSRGMATNEKLFF. The CDR3 DNA follows: TGTGCCAGCAGTGATTTCCCGAGTCGGGGGATGGCAACTAATGAAAAACTGTTTTTT.

The genes are TRBV27 and TRBJ1-5; 9 bases are a match to TRBD1. V dropped 0 bases and J dropped 5; count of bases not matched to a gene: 5. Germline V gene lookup returns CDR1 MNHEY and CDR2 SMNVEV (reference sequence). This CDR3 region has 16 residues. This CDR3 reads CASSLSATGGYQPQHF. The CDR3 DNA reads TGTGCCAGCAGTTTATCGGCGACAGGGGGTTATCAGCCCCAGCATTTT.

This chain uses TRBV14 with TRBJ1-3; no firm D call. The germline gives CDR1 SGHDN, CDR2 FVKESK. The CDR3 is 12 residues long. The ends were cut back, 4 bases at V and 3 bases at J, with 4 bases in the middle. CDR3 sequence: CASSLNGNTIYF. CDR3 nucleotides: TGTGCCAGCAGCCTAAATGGAAACACCATATATTTT.

The rearrangement joins TRBV4-2 to TRBJ1-5, with TRBD1 as a possible D gene (5 bases). The CDR3 has 17 residues. Trimming took 0 bases from V and 1 from J, leaving 13 bases between them. The V gene's germline CDR1 is LGHNA and CDR2 YNFKEQ. The CDR3 is CASSQEGGWGSNQPQHF. The CDR3 bases are TGTGCCAGCAGCCAAGAGGGGGGATGGGGCAGCAATCAGCCCCAGCATTTT.

The CDR3 nucleotides are TGTGCCAGCAGCGTTTGGAGGGCTAACTCCTACGAGCAGTACTTC. As protein: CASSVWRANSYEQYF. The rearrangement joins TRBV7-9 to TRBJ2-7, with D possibly being TRBD2 (6 bases). The CDR3 is made up of 15 amino acids. Trimming stripped 5 bases from V and 0 bases from J, with 14 bases between. The V gene's germline CDR1 is SEHNR and CDR2 FQNEAQ (reference sequence).

The chain couples TRBV6-5 to TRBJ2-3; 8 bases agree with TRBD2. V gave up 4 bases and J gave up 4 bases; unmatched junction bases: 1. Germline assignment: CDR1 MNHEY and CDR2 SVGAGI. The CDR3 has 13 amino acids. The CDR3 DNA reads TGTGCCAGCAGTTCTAGCGGGCCAGATACGCAGTATTTT. Its translation: CASSSSGPDTQYF.

This chain uses TRBV6-4 with TRBJ2-1; maybe TRBD2 (7 bases). Germline V gene data show CDR1 as MRHNA and CDR2 as SNTAGT. V lost 3 bases and J 5 bases, leaving 14 bases between the germline ends. This CDR3 has 15 residues. The CDR3 is CASSEGASGDNEQFF. DNA for the CDR3: TGTGCCAGCAGTGAGGGGGCTAGCGGAGACAATGAGCAGTTCTTC.

In this sample, this clone turned up a few times. The CDR3 DNA reads TGTGCCAGCAGGGACTGGACAGGAGAGTATGGCTACACCTTC. Its translation is CASRDWTGEYGYTF. The chain carries TRBV6-6 and TRBJ1-2; TRBD1 agrees at 7 bases. The germline CDR1 and CDR2 sequences are MNHNY and SVGAGI (reference sequence). V lost 6 bases and J lost 5; bases outside the gene matches: 9. The CDR3 is 14 amino acids.

The chain employs TRBV9 and TRBJ1-2; perhaps TRBD1 as D (5 bases). Germline CDR1 reads SGDLS; CDR2 reads YYNGEE. The CDR3 has 17 amino acids. The ends were cut back, 0 bases at V and 2 bases at J, with 17 bases in the middle. CDR3 in DNA: TGTGCCAGCAGCGTAGGCGGCTCGGGGGAGGGGAACTATGGCTACACCTTC. Translating gives CASSVGGSGEGNYGYTF.

The CDR3 nucleotides read TGCGCCAGCAGCCAAGCTCTATCCGAAAAACTGTTTTTT. This translates into CASSQALSEKLFF. This sequence joins TRBV4-1 and TRBJ1-4; D ambiguous. CDR3 size: 13 residues. V shed 1 base and J shed 8 bases, with 8 bases lying between them. Germline values: CDR1 MGHRA, CDR2 YSYEKL.

The rearrangement uses TRBV29-1 and TRBJ1-2; possibly TRBD1 for D (6 bases). This CDR3 contains 12 residues. Germline CDR1 SQVTM, CDR2 ANQGSEA. V lost 6 bases to trimming and J lost 7 bases, with 15 bases between them. The DNA for the CDR3 is TGCAGCGTCAGGGCGGCAGGGGCTGGCTACACCTTC. Translation: CSVRAAGAGYTF.

This clone was counted a few times. The chain uses TRBV30 and TRBJ2-3, with 9 bases aligning to TRBD2. Per germline, CDR1 GTSNPN and CDR2 SVGIG (reference sequence). This CDR3 is built from 14 residues. V was clipped by 4 bases and J by 9 bases; unmatched bases: 11. CDR3 amino acids: CAWTLAGSLGTQYF. The CDR3 DNA is TGTGCCTGGACTCTAGCGGGAAGCCTGGGGACGCAGTATTTT.

The sample holds a few counts of this clone. The rearrangement joins TRBV7-9 to TRBJ2-2; 8 bases are shared with TRBD2. Germline CDR1 and CDR2: SEHNR and FQNEAQ (reference sequence). The CDR3 is made up of 17 amino acids. Losses at the gene ends were 1 base for V and 0 bases for J; bases not matched to a gene: 4. The CDR3 reads CASSLVGGLANTGELFF. As DNA, the CDR3 is TGTGCCAGCAGCTTAGTCGGGGGACTAGCGAACACCGGGGAGCTGTTTTTT.